This passage covers 16 T cell receptor beta chains from one sample sequenced in a study of blood T cell repertoires in COVID-19 (dated by TCRdb to about 2020). The receptor library was made with the immunoSEQ multiplex PCR assay. Imported from immuneACCESS, the table was reduced by TCRdb to in-frame sequences with V and J called. These copies leave out some clones; in studies compared against another copy, an unresolved V gene accounts for under half, and the cause of the remainder is not known. This sample comprises some 190,000 clones, more than 85% of them detected only once. Roughly 25% of the sample is in the top ten clones. The sequenced sample was PBMCs or T cells enriched from blood (not recorded which). The receptors shown here come from a woman aged 40-49 years in a cohort exposed to, infected with or recovered from COVID-19 (not recorded which).

This clone is a singleton in its sample. The gene calls are TRBV6-4 and TRBJ1-2; 11 bases agree with TRBD1. The ends lost 6 bases at V and 7 bases at J; junction bases unmatched: 4. Per the germline V gene, CDR1 is MRHNA and CDR2 is SNTAGT. This CDR3 is built from 13 residues. In nucleotides, the CDR3 is TGTGCCAGCAGAGGACAGGGGGCCGGTGGCTACACCTTC. Amino acid sequence: CASRGQGAGGYTF.

This rearrangement joins TRBV27 to TRBJ2-3; the D gene is possibly TRBD1 (6 bases). The CDR3 length is 15 residues. V shed 2 bases and J shed 4 bases, with 13 bases lying between them. The germline gives CDR1 MNHEY, CDR2 SMNVEV (reference sequence). The CDR3 region has the DNA TGTGCCAGCAGTTTAACCCCACAGGGTTCAGATACGCAGTATTTT. As protein: CASSLTPQGSDTQYF.

CDR3 sequence (DNA): TGTGCCAGCTCATCTGGACTAGTTTGGTACTTC. It specifies CASSSGLVWYF. The V call is TRBV18, the J call TRBJ2-7; 7 nucleotides agree with TRBD2. Trimming at V came to 5 bases and at J to 12 bases, leaving 7 bases not matched to a gene. There are 11 residues in the CDR3. The germline gives CDR1 KGHSH, CDR2 LQKENI.

Here the CDR3 DNA reads TGTGCCAGCAGCGGCGGACAGTTGAATGAGCAGTTCTTC. It is translated as CASSGGQLNEQFF. The chain is built from TRBV5-4 and TRBJ2-1; a weak D match, TRBD1 (6 bases). Looked up from germline, CDR1 is SGHNT and CDR2 is YYREEE (reference sequence). The CDR3 length is 13 residues. Deletions cut 4 bases from V and 7 bases from J, with 12 bases between.

The J gene is TRBJ1-3, the V gene TRBV6-1; D gene uncertain. CDR1 is MNHNS, CDR2 SASEGT, per germline. Trimming took 2 bases from V and 0 from J, leaving 8 bases between them. The CDR3 contains 15 residues. In DNA, the CDR3 is TGTGCCAGCAGTGAACTGGGGAGCTCTGGAAACACCATATATTTT. It translates to CASSELGSSGNTIYF.

The chain couples TRBV25-1 to TRBJ1-4; D uncertain. Germline loops: CDR1 MGHDK, CDR2 SYGVNS. V lost 3 bases and J 3 bases, leaving 11 bases between the germline ends. The length of the CDR3 is 15 residues. CDR3 nucleotides: TGTGCCAGCAGTGATCCACGGGGAGCTAATGAAAAACTGTTTTTT. Translation gives CASSDPRGANEKLFF. Based on the CDR3 plus reference TRBV25-1 and TRBJ1-4, the full variable domain is EADIYQTPRYLVIGTGKKITLECSQTMGHDKMYWYQQDPGMELHLIHYSYGVNSTEKGDLSSESTVSRIRTEHFPLTLESARPSHTSQYLCASSDPRGANEKLFFGSGTQLSVL.

The rearrangement joins TRBV7-6 to TRBJ2-2; 10 nucleotides match TRBD2. Germline V gene sequence: CDR1 SGHVS, CDR2 FNYEAQ. V trimming: 5 bases; J trimming: 0 bases; junction bases outside the gene matches: 3. CDR3 length: 16 amino acids. The CDR3 spells CASSPGTSANTGELFF. DNA for the CDR3: TGTGCCAGCAGCCCCGGGACTAGCGCGAACACCGGGGAGCTGTTTTTT.

This clone showed up just a few times. The chain couples TRBV2 to TRBJ2-7; 8 bases line up with TRBD2. CDR3 size: 12 residues. Trimming removed 6 bases from V and 2 bases from J; junction bases left unmatched: 0. CDR1 is SNHLY and CDR2 is FYNNEI in the germline V gene. The CDR3 region has the DNA TGTGCCAGCAGGCGGGGGGCCTACGAGCAGTACTTC. This gives the protein CASRRGAYEQYF.

J is TRBJ2-7 and V is TRBV6-5, with D possibly matching TRBD1 (6 bases). V dropped 7 bases and J dropped 5 bases, with 18 bases sitting between them. CDR3 size: 14 residues. Germline CDR1 and CDR2: MNHEY and SVGAGI. CDR3 coding DNA: TGTGCCAGCAATAAACAGGGTTTTCCAGACGAGCAGTACTTC. Its translation: CASNKQGFPDEQYF.

V and J are TRBV19 and TRBJ2-1, with 9 bases that match TRBD2. Per germline, CDR1 LNHDA and CDR2 SQIVND (reference sequence). V lost 7 bases and J lost 2; bases outside the gene matches: 3. The CDR3 consists of 14 residues. The CDR3 DNA follows: TGTGCCAGTAAGGCTAGCGGGGCCTACAATGAGCAGTTCTTC. Translated: CASKASGAYNEQFF. Combining the CDR3 with reference TRBV19 and TRBJ2-1 gives the whole variable domain DGGITQSPKYLFRKEGQNVTLSCEQNLNHDAMYWYRQDPGQGLRLIYYSQIVNDFQKGDIAEGYSVSREKKESFPLTVTSAQKNPTAFYLCASKASGAYNEQFFGPGTRLTVL.

The J gene is TRBJ2-1, the V gene TRBV9; 11 bases are shared with TRBD2. Germline lookup yields CDR1 SGDLS and CDR2 YYNGEE. This CDR3 contains 18 residues. Trimming at V came to 3 bases and at J to 4 bases, leaving 12 bases not matched to a gene. CDR3 sequence (DNA): TGTGCCAGCAGCGCAGGGAGGCTAGCGGGAGGTATATACAATGAGCAGTTCTTC. Translated, it gives CASSAGRLAGGIYNEQFF.

V gene TRBV11-2 combines with J gene TRBJ2-7; tentatively, D is TRBD1 (5 bases). CDR1 and CDR2 (germline): SGHAT, FQNNGV. The CDR3 runs to 17 residues. V dropped 3 bases and J dropped 5 bases, with 23 bases sitting between them. DNA of the CDR3: TGTGCCAGCAGCTTGGCCCCCAACAGGCCCCACTGGGACGAGCAGTACTTC. Translating it yields CASSLAPNRPHWDEQYF.

The chain combines TRBV5-1 with TRBJ2-1, with 9 bases matching TRBD1. The CDR3 contains 17 residues. J gave up 0 bases and V 2 bases, and 6 bases lay outside the gene matches. The germline CDR1 and CDR2 sequences are SGHRS and YFSETQ. CDR3 sequence (DNA): TGCGCCAGCAGCTTAGGGACAGGGTTGGACTCCTACAATGAGCAGTTCTTC. Its protein is CASSLGTGLDSYNEQFF.

The chain uses TRBV21-1 and TRBJ2-1; the DNA was not used to check the table's D call, TRBD2. TRBV21-1 is classified as a pseudogene. The CDR3 runs 17 residues. As DNA, the CDR3 is TGTGCCAGCAGCAAAATTACCGGGAGGTCCTCCTACAATGAGCAGTTCTTC. Translating gives CASSKITGRSSYNEQFF.

The gene calls are TRBV4-3 and TRBJ1-1; 8 bases match TRBD1. The CDR3 is 16 amino acids. Germline lookup yields CDR1 LGHNA and CDR2 YSLEER. The trim removed 1 base at V and 3 bases at J, leaving 7 bases unmatched. The CDR3 nucleotides read TGCGCCAGCAGCCAAGTAGCCAGGGGGCAGGACACTGAAGCTTTCTTT. Translation: CASSQVARGQDTEAFF.

The CDR3 DNA sequence: TGCGCCAGCAGCTCTAGACCGGGTGAAGCTTTCTTT. Amino acids: CASSSRPGEAFF. The chain joins TRBV4-1 to TRBJ1-1; unclear D gene. Trimming stripped 5 bases from V and 7 bases from J, with 11 bases between. The CDR3 covers 12 residues. Germline V CDR1 and CDR2: MGHRA, YSYEKL.